This record concerns one T cell receptor (beta chain) sequence. Its antigen is not identified. The record originates from a study of tissue T cells after allogeneic stem cell transplantation. Overall study results and limits: Blood and spleen captured only part of the tissue TCR repertoire.

Clones were read by immunoSEQ multiplex PCR, and TCRdb kept only the in-frame ones, dropping some. This sample has about 3,900 clones; 59% occur once, and the top ten carry 25% to 35%. The starting material was tissue from the ileum, obtained at autopsy. This TCR was sampled from a male donor aged 60 or over with lung cancer.

CDR3 region: CASSTRRGTSGTRETQYF. DNA for the CDR3: TGTGCCAGCAGCACCAGACGGGGGACTAGCGGGACTCGAGAGACCCAGTACTTC. This chain joins TRBV5-4 and TRBJ2-5, with 13 positions matching TRBD2. Per germline, CDR1 SGHNT and CDR2 YYREEE (reference sequence). With 4 bases clipped from V and 4 bases from J, the junction kept 13 bases outside the gene matches. The CDR3 extends over 18 amino acids.